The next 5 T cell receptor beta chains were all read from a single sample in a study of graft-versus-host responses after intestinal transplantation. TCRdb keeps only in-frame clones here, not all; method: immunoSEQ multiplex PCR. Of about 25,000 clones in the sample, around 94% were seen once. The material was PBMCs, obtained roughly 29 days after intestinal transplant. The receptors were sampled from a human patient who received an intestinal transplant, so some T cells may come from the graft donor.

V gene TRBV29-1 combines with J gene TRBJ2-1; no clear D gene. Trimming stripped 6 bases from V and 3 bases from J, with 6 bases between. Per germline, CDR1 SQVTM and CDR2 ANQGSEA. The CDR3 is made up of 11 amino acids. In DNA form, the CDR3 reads TGCAGCGTCATAAACTACAATGAGCAGTTCTTC. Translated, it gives CSVINYNEQFF.

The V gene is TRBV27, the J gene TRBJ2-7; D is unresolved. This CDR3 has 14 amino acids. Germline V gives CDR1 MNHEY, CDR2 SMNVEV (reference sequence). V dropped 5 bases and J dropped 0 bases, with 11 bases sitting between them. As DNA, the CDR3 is TGTGCCAGCAGTCCCGACGTGGGCTCCTACGAGCAGTACTTC. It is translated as CASSPDVGSYEQYF.

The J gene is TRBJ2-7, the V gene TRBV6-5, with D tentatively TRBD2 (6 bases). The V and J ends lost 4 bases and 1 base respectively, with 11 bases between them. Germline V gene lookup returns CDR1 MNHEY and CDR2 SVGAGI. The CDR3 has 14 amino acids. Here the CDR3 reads CASSWRGISYEQYF. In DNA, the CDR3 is TGTGCCAGCAGTTGGAGGGGAATTTCCTACGAGCAGTACTTC.

CDR3 sequence reads: CASSQDRGPMISTIYF. DNA of the CDR3: TGCGCCAGCAGCCAAGATAGGGGCCCGATGATAAGCACCATATATTTT. This sequence joins TRBV4-3 and TRBJ1-3; possible D gene TRBD1, 5 bases. Germline V gene lookup returns CDR1 LGHNA and CDR2 YSLEER. V lost 0 bases to trimming and J lost 9 bases, with 18 bases between them. This CDR3 region has 16 residues.

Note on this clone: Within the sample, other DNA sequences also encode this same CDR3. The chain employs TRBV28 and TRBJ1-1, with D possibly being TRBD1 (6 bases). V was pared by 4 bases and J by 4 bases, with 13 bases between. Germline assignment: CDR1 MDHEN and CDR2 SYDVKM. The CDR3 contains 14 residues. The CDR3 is CASSSIDRSTEAFF. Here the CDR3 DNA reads TGTGCCAGCAGTTCGATTGACAGGAGCACTGAAGCTTTCTTT. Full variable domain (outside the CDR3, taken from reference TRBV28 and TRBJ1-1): DVKVTQSSRYLVKRTGEKVFLECVQDMDHENMFWYRQDPGLGLRLIYFSYDVKMKEKGDIPEGYSVSREKKERFSLILESASTNQTSMYLCASSSIDRSTEAFFGQGTRLTVV.